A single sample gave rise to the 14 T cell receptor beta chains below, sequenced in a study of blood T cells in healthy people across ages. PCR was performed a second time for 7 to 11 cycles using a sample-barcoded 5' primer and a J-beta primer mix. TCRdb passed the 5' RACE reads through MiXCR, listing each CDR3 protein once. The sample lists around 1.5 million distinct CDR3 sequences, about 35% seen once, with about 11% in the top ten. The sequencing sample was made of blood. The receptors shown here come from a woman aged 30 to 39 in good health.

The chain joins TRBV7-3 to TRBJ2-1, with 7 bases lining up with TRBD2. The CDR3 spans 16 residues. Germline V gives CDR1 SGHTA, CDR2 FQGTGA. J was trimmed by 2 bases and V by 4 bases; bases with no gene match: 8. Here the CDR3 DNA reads TGTGCCAGCAGCTCCCCCCGGGCGGGGGCCTACAATGAGCAGTTCTTC. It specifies CASSSPRAGAYNEQFF.

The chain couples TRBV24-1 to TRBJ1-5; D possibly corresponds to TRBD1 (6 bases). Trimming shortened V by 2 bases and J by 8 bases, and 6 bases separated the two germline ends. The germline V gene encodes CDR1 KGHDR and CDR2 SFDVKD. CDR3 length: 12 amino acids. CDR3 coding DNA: TGTGCCACCAGTGATTCAGGGGAGCCCCAGCATTTT. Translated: CATSDSGEPQHF.

The CDR3 is CASSQDPVGYTF. Written as DNA, the CDR3 is TGTGCCAGCAGCCAAGATCCCGTTGGCTACACCTTC. This chain uses TRBV3-1 with TRBJ1-2; D is unresolved. The CDR3 covers 12 residues. CDR1 is LGHDT and CDR2 is YNNKEL in the germline V gene (reference sequence). Trimming removed 0 bases at V and 7 bases at J, with 6 bases between. Using reference TRBV3-1 and TRBJ1-2 for the parts outside the CDR3, the full variable domain is DTAVSQTPKYLVTQMGNDKSIKCEQNLGHDTMYWYKQDSKKFLKIMFSYNNKELIINETVPNRFSPKSPDKAHLNLHINSLELGDSAVYFCASSQDPVGYTFGSGTRLTVV.

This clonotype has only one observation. As DNA, the CDR3 is TGTGCCAGCAGTTACCGACACCAGGGGTTCCGGACTGAAGCTTTCTTT. It specifies CASSYRHQGFRTEAFF. The chain combines TRBV6-2 or TRBV6-3 with TRBJ1-1; TRBD1 might be the D (6 bases). This CDR3 has 16 amino acids. Germline V gives CDR1 MNHEY, CDR2 SVGEGT. V lost 2 bases and J lost 5, with 18 bases in between.

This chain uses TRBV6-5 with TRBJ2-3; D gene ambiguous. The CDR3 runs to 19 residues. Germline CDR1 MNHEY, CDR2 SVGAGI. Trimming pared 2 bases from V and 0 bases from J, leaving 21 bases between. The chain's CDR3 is CASSYPRLARATSTDTQYF. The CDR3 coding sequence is TGTGCCAGCAGTTACCCGCGATTAGCCCGGGCTACTAGCACAGATACGCAGTATTTT.

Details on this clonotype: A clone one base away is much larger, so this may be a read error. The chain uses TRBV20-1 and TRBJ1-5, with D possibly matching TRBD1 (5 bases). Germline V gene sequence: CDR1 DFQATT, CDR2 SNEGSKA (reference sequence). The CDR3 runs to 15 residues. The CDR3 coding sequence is TGCAGTGCTAGGGGGACCGCGGATAGCAATCCGCCCCAGCATTTT. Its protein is CSARGTADSNPPQHF.

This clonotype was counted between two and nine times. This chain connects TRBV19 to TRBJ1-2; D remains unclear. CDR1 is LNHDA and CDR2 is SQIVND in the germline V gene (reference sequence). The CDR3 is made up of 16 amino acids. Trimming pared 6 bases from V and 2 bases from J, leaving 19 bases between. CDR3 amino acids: CASSPEAGWANYGYTF. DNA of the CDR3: TGTGCCAGTAGCCCGGAGGCGGGTTGGGCCAACTATGGCTACACCTTC.

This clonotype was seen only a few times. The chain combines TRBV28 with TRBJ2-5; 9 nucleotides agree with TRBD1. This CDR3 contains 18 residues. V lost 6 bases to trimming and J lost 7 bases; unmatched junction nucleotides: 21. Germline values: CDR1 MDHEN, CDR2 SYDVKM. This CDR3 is CASSLPGQGLELPGTQYF. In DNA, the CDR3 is TGTGCCAGCAGCCTCCCGGGACAGGGTTTGGAGCTACCAGGGACCCAGTACTTC.

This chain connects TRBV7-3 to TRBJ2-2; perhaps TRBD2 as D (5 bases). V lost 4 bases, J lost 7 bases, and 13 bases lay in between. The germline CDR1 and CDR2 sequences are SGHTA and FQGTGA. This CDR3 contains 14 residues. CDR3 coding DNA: TGTGCCAGCAGCTCCGGACTGGCTCGCGGGGAGCTGTTTTTT. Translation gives CASSSGLARGELFF.

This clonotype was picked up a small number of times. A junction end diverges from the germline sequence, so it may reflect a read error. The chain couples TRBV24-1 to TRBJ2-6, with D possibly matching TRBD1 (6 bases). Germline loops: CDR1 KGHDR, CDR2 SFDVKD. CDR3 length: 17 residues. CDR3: CVTSDKTGSSGANVLTF. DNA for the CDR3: TGTGTCACCAGTGATAAGACAGGATCATCTGGGGCCAACGTCCTGACTTTC.

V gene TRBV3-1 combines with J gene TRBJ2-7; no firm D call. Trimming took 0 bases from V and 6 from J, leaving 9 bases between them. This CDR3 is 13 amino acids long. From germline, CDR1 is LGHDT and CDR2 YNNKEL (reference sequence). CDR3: CASSQDPQTEQYF. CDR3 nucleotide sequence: TGTGCCAGCAGCCAAGATCCCCAGACCGAGCAGTACTTC.

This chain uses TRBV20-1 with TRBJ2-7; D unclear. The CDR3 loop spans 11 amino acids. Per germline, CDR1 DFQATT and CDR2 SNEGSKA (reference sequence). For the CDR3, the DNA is TGCAGGGCCAGTACACCGAGGGAGCAGTACTTC. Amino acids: CRASTPREQYF.

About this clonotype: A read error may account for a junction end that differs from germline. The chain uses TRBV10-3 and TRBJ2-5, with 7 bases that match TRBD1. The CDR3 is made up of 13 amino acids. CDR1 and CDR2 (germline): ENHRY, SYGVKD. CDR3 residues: CAISETGVETLYF. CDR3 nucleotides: TGTGCCATCAGTGAAACAGGGGTAGAGACCCTGTACTTC.

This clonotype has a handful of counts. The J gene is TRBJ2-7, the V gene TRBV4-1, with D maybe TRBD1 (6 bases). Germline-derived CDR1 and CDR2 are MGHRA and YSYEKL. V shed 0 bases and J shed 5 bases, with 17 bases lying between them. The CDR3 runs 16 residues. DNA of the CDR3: TGCGCCAGCAGCCAAGATCAGGGGATTCAGGCCCACGAGCAGTACTTC. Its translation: CASSQDQGIQAHEQYF.